Listed below are T cell receptor beta chains from one sample, sequenced in a study of identical twins. TCRdb itself ran the 5' RACE reads through MiXCR, one entry per CDR3 protein. The table includes 430,000 or so distinct CDR3 sequences, 24% detected once. In addition, the sample was reused for a study of T cells expressing NK-cell markers.

The sample taken for sequencing was CD4+ T cells sorted from blood. Receptors originate from a woman aged 18-29 years in good health. Each CDR3 is given with its conserved first and last residue. D genes are given only for firm matches. Size values are once, few and many counts, or a class for expanded clones, and some rows have none.

TRBJ2-5 TRBD2 few TRBV9 CASSVGTSGETQYF TGTGCCAGCAGCGTAGGTACTAGCGGTGAGACCCAGTACTTC
TRBJ1-1 - many TRBV19 CASSGSVAAFF TGTGCCAGTAGTGGTTCAGTTGCAGCTTTCTTT
TRBJ1-1 TRBD1 - TRBV27 CASSRQGTVAFF TGTGCCAGCAGTCGACAGGGGACGGTTGCTTTCTTT
TRBJ2-3 - few TRBV10-2 CASSVRRGQYF TGCGCCAGCAGTGTAAGAAGAGGGCAGTATTTT
TRBJ2-5 - - TRBV5-1 CASSSDGVFQETQYF TGCGCCAGCAGCTCGGACGGGGTATTCCAAGAGACCCAGTACTTC
TRBJ2-7 TRBD2 many TRBV20-1 CSARASGRTYEQYF TGCAGTGCTAGGGCTAGCGGGAGGACGTACGAGCAGTACTTC
TRBJ1-5 TRBD1 few TRBV2 CASSVQGALPQHF TGTGCCAGCAGTGTGCAGGGGGCCCTGCCCCAGCATTTT
TRBJ2-7 - - TRBV6-2/TRBV6-3 CASSKTDGYEQYF TGTGCCAGCAGTAAAACCGACGGCTACGAGCAGTACTTC
TRBJ2-1 - - TRBV20-1 CSGRPLGEQFF TGCAGTGGCCGACCGCTCGGTGAGCAGTTCTTC
TRBJ2-2 - - TRBV29-1 CSGEWTGELFF TGCAGCGGGGAATGGACCGGGGAGCTGTTTTTT
TRBJ1-1 - - TRBV15 CATSREVLGVTEAFF TGTGCCACCAGCAGAGAGGTATTGGGGGTCACTGAAGCTTTCTTT